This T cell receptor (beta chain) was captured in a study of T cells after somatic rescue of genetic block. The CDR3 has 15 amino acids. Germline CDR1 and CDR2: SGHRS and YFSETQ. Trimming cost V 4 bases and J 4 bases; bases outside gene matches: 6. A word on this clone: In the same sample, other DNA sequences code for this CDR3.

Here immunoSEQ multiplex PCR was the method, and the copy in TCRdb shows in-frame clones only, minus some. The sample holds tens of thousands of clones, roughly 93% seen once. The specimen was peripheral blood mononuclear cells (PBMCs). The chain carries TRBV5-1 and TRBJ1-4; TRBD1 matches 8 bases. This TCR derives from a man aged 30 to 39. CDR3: CASSLLGQGNEKLFF. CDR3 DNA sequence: TGCGCCAGCAGCCTACTTGGACAGGGTAATGAAAAACTGTTTTTT.